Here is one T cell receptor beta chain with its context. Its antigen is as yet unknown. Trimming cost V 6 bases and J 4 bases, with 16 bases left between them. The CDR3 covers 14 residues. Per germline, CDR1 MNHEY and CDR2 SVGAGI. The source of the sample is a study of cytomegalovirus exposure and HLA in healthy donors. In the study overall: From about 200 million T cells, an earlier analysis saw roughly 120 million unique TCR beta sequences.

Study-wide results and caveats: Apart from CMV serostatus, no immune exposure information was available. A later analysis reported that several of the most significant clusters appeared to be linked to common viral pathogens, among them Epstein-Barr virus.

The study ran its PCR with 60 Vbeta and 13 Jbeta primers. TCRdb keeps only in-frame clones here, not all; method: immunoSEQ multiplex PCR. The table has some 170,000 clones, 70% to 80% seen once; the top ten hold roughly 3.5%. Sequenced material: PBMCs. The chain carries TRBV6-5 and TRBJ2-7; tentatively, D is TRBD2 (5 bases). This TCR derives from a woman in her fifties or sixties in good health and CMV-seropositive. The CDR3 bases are TGTGCCAGCAGCACTACCGGGATCTCATACGAGCAGTACTTC. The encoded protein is CASSTTGISYEQYF.